The 31 T cell receptor beta chains below come from one sample, sequenced in a study of cytomegalovirus exposure and HLA in healthy donors. PCR was performed using 60 Vbeta and 13 Jbeta primers. This table comes from immunoSEQ multiplex PCR, and its TCRdb copy is limited to in-frame clones, with some not included. In the table there are just over 150,000 clones, roughly 84% of which are singletons. The source material was PBMCs. These TCRs come from a woman under 30 in good health and CMV-seronegative.

The chain uses TRBV27 and TRBJ1-2; 10 bases map to TRBD1. J lost 10 bases, V lost 3 bases, and 5 bases had no gene match. The CDR3 has 13 residues. In germline, CDR1 is MNHEY, CDR2 SMNVEV (reference sequence). The CDR3 DNA follows: TGTGCCAGCAGTTTCTCCGGGACAGGGGACTACACCTTC. It yields the protein CASSFSGTGDYTF.

This chain connects TRBV27 to TRBJ1-5, with 7 positions matching TRBD1. CDR1 is MNHEY, CDR2 SMNVEV, per germline (reference sequence). Trimming took 2 bases from V and 5 from J; bases not matched to a gene: 9. CDR3 length: 16 residues. In DNA form, the CDR3 reads TGTGCCAGCAGTTTACGTACAGGGGTCGGGGATCAGCCCCAGCATTTT. This encodes CASSLRTGVGDQPQHF.

This chain uses TRBV6-5 with TRBJ2-1, with D possibly TRBD1 on 5 matching bases. The CDR3 consists of 15 residues. The ends were cut back, 7 bases at V and 6 bases at J, with 19 bases in the middle. Germline CDR1 MNHEY, CDR2 SVGAGI. CDR3 in amino acids: CASTKGSRLFNEQFF. CDR3 DNA sequence: TGTGCCAGCACCAAGGGGTCTAGACTCTTCAATGAGCAGTTCTTC.

The chain links TRBV6-5 to TRBJ2-7; a possible D gene is TRBD1 (5 bases). The CDR3 extends over 14 amino acids. With 0 bases removed from V and 1 base from J, the gap between germline ends came to 7 bases. Germline V gives CDR1 MNHEY, CDR2 SVGAGI. The CDR3, as DNA: TGTGCCAGCAGTTACTCAAGACAGTCCTACGAGCAGTACTTC. It specifies CASSYSRQSYEQYF.

The chain has TRBV5-1 and TRBJ1-2, with 9 bases aligning to TRBD1. There are 15 residues in the CDR3. The germline CDR1 and CDR2 sequences are SGHRS and YFSETQ. V was pared by 6 bases and J by 6 bases, with 12 bases of the junction left unmatched. Here the CDR3 reads CASNPGDREGHGYTF. DNA of the CDR3: TGCGCCAGCAACCCTGGGGACAGGGAGGGTCATGGCTACACCTTC.

This clone was found once. V and J are TRBV9 and TRBJ2-1; TRBD2 matches 10 bases. The CDR3 covers 17 residues. The germline gives CDR1 SGDLS, CDR2 YYNGEE. After removal of 3 bases from V and 4 bases from J, the junction contained 10 bases not matched to a gene. CDR3 DNA sequence: TGTGCCAGCAGCGGGGTCCAGCGGGGGGGCCTGTACAATGAGCAGTTCTTC. Translated: CASSGVQRGGLYNEQFF.

The chain is built from TRBV7-2 and TRBJ1-2, with D unresolved. Germline CDR1 SGHTA, CDR2 FQGNSA. CDR3 length equals 14 residues. The V end lost 5 bases, the J end lost 5 bases, and 15 bases lay between the germline ends. The CDR3 DNA is TGTGCCAGCAGCCCCACGGGGTCGGTATATGGCTACACCTTC. Encoded protein: CASSPTGSVYGYTF.

This chain joins TRBV30 and TRBJ1-2, with D maybe TRBD1 (6 bases). The V end was cut by 1 base, the J end by 8 bases, with 14 bases between. Germline loops: CDR1 GTSNPN, CDR2 SVGIG (reference sequence). The CDR3 runs 13 residues. CDR3 loop: CAWSDRGAVGYTF. Written as DNA, the CDR3 is TGTGCCTGGAGTGATCGGGGGGCGGTAGGCTACACCTTC.

This chain joins TRBV28 and TRBJ2-7; possible D gene TRBD2, 6 bases. Trimming stripped 7 bases from V and 2 bases from J, with 12 bases between. Germline V gives CDR1 MDHEN, CDR2 SYDVKM. This CDR3 has 13 residues. As DNA, the CDR3 is TGTGCCAGCAAGGAGCGGGCGCCCTACGAGCAGTACTTC. Amino acids: CASKERAPYEQYF.

CDR3: CASSPLASLSTNTIYF. Here the CDR3 DNA reads TGTGCCAGCAGCCCCCTAGCGAGTCTATCTACGAACACCATATATTTT. This sequence joins TRBV7-2 and TRBJ1-3, with D uncertain. Between the trimmed V and J ends, which lost 5 bases and 7 bases, there was a span of 21 bases. Germline values: CDR1 SGHTA, CDR2 FQGNSA. The CDR3 length is 16 residues.

V gene TRBV5-4 combines with J gene TRBJ1-3; D unresolved. The V end lost 4 bases, the J end lost 2 bases, and 13 bases lay between the germline ends. This CDR3 has 15 residues. Germline loops: CDR1 SGHNT, CDR2 YYREEE (reference sequence). The CDR3 region is CASSTAGSTGNTIYF. The CDR3 DNA reads TGTGCCAGCAGCACTGCGGGGTCGACTGGAAACACCATATATTTT.

J is TRBJ2-3 and V is TRBV5-1; TRBD2 might be the D (6 bases). CDR3 size: 16 residues. The V end lost 4 bases, the J end lost 0 bases, and 15 bases lay between the germline ends. Germline CDR1 and CDR2: SGHRS and YFSETQ. CDR3 amino acids: CASSRSGLSSTDTQYF. For the CDR3, the DNA is TGCGCCAGCAGCCGCTCGGGACTGTCTAGCACAGATACGCAGTATTTT.

V is TRBV7-3 and J is TRBJ2-2; 10 nucleotides align to TRBD1. V lost 5 bases, J lost 2 bases, and 5 bases stayed unmatched. The CDR3 contains 16 residues. The germline gives CDR1 SGHTA, CDR2 FQGTGA. The CDR3 region is CASSPGQGVNTGELFF. For the CDR3, the DNA is TGTGCCAGCAGCCCAGGACAGGGGGTAAACACCGGGGAGCTGTTTTTT.

The CDR3 spells CASSQSDGTKRHVVFF. DNA of the CDR3: TGCGCCAGCAGCCAATCCGACGGGACAAAAAGACATGTGGTGTTTTTT. This rearrangement joins TRBV4-1 to TRBJ1-4; a possible D gene is TRBD1 (6 bases). The V end lost 2 bases, the J end lost 15 bases, and 25 bases lay between the germline ends. Germline V gene sequence: CDR1 MGHRA, CDR2 YSYEKL. The CDR3 is 16 residues long.

The rearrangement uses TRBV7-2 and TRBJ2-3; unclear D gene. The CDR3 length is 12 residues. The germline V gene encodes CDR1 SGHTA and CDR2 FQGNSA. V dropped 3 bases and J dropped 6 bases, with 7 bases sitting between them. CDR3 in DNA: TGTGCCAGCAGCTTCCTCCGGGATACGCAGTATTTT. This gives the protein CASSFLRDTQYF.

V is TRBV10-3 and J is TRBJ2-5, with D maybe TRBD2 (5 bases). Trimming pared 6 bases from V and 5 bases from J, leaving 16 bases between. The germline CDR1 and CDR2 sequences are ENHRY and SYGVKD. The CDR3 consists of 14 residues. The CDR3 sequence is CAIRGAGEWETQYF. Written as DNA, the CDR3 is TGTGCCATCAGGGGAGCTGGCGAATGGGAGACCCAGTACTTC.

The chain employs TRBV5-5 and TRBJ2-3; 10 positions match TRBD2. This CDR3 has 17 residues. Germline values: CDR1 SGHKS, CDR2 YYEKEE (reference sequence). The V and J ends lost 0 bases and 3 bases, in that order; junction bases with no gene match: 7. The CDR3 sequence is CASSLAATSGKTDTQYF. The CDR3, as DNA: TGTGCCAGCAGCTTGGCCGCAACTAGCGGGAAAACAGATACGCAGTATTTT.

This sequence joins TRBV25-1 and TRBJ2-5; no reliable D call. The CDR3 totals 14 residues. CDR1 is MGHDK and CDR2 is SYGVNS in the germline V gene. Trimming cost V 2 bases and J 1 base, with 8 bases left between them. CDR3 sequence: CASSELAVQETQYF. CDR3 in DNA: TGTGCCAGCAGTGAACTGGCAGTCCAAGAGACCCAGTACTTC.

The V call is TRBV10-2, the J call TRBJ2-1, with TRBD2 matching over 7 bases. The junction had 11 bases not matched to a gene; V was cut back by 3 bases and J by 9 bases. Germline V CDR1 and CDR2: WSHSY, SAAADI. The CDR3 has 15 residues. In nucleotides, the CDR3 is TGCGCCAGCAGTGATGGCGGGAGAACTCCCGGTGAGCAGTTCTTC. Its translation is CASSDGGRTPGEQFF.

V and J are TRBV5-1 and TRBJ2-1; perhaps TRBD2 as D (5 bases). Trimming removed 0 bases from V and 9 bases from J, with 10 bases in between. This CDR3 has 13 amino acids. The germline CDR1 and CDR2 sequences are SGHRS and YFSETQ. Here the CDR3 reads CASSLGESREQFF. The DNA for the CDR3 is TGCGCCAGCAGCTTGGGGGAGAGCCGTGAGCAGTTCTTC.

This clone occurred a few times. The CDR3 DNA reads as TGTGCCATGCTAGCGGGAGGACCAGAAGGCAATGAGCAGTTCTTC. Its translation: CAMLAGGPEGNEQFF. The V call is TRBV10-3, the J call TRBJ2-1; TRBD2 agrees at 11 bases. The CDR3 runs 15 residues. Germline loops: CDR1 ENHRY, CDR2 SYGVKD. Trimming removed 9 bases from V and 6 bases from J; junction bases left unmatched: 10.

The chain couples TRBV27 to TRBJ2-7; TRBD2 aligns across 9 bases. The junction had 6 bases not matched to a gene; V was cut back by 0 bases and J by 6 bases. The CDR3 covers 15 residues. Germline CDR1 reads MNHEY; CDR2 reads SMNVEV (reference sequence). The CDR3 nucleotides read TGTGCCAGCAGTTTATCCGGGACTAGCAACGGCGAGCAGTACTTC. Protein: CASSLSGTSNGEQYF.

This chain joins TRBV7-2 and TRBJ1-2; D unclear. Trimming pared 1 base from V and 4 bases from J, leaving 13 bases between. The CDR3 spans 15 residues. Germline assignment: CDR1 SGHTA and CDR2 FQGNSA. The CDR3 DNA sequence: TGTGCCAGCAGCTTAGGGGCAGCCAAGCTCTATGGCTACACCTTC. This gives the protein CASSLGAAKLYGYTF. Full variable domain (rest looked up from reference TRBV7-2 and TRBJ1-2): GAGVSQSPSNKVTEKGKDVELRCDPISGHTALYWYRQSLGQGLEFLIYFQGNSAPDKSGLPSDRFSAERTGGSVSTLTIQRTQQEDSAVYLCASSLGAAKLYGYTFGSGTRLTVV.

About this clone itself: Distinct nucleotide sequences in the sample also encode this CDR3. The chain uses TRBV4-3 and TRBJ1-6; D ambiguous. The CDR3 covers 14 residues. The V end lost 1 base, the J end lost 5 bases, and 6 bases lay between the germline ends. CDR1 and CDR2 from the germline V gene are LGHNA and YSLEER. This CDR3 reads CASSQGAHNSPLHF. The CDR3 DNA reads TGCGCCAGCAGCCAAGGGGCCCATAATTCACCCCTCCACTTT.

The sample holds one count of this clone. This rearrangement joins TRBV7-9 to TRBJ2-1; 9 bases fit TRBD1. This CDR3 contains 16 residues. The germline V gene encodes CDR1 SEHNR and CDR2 FQNEAQ (reference sequence). The J segment lost 6 bases and the V segment lost 4 bases, leaving 10 bases of the junction unmatched. CDR3 DNA sequence: TGTGCCAGCAGCTCGAGGGGGACAGGGTCTTTCAATGAGCAGTTCTTC. Amino acids: CASSSRGTGSFNEQFF.

The V call is TRBV27, the J call TRBJ2-3; TRBD2 matches 7 bases. Trimming removed 6 bases from V and 0 bases from J; junction bases left unmatched: 3. The CDR3 is 14 amino acids. The germline CDR1 and CDR2 sequences are MNHEY and SMNVEV (reference sequence). The CDR3 DNA is TGTGCCAGCAGGGTGGGGGGGAGCACAGATACGCAGTATTTT. Translating gives CASRVGGSTDTQYF.

A word on this clone: Other DNA sequences in this specimen translate into the identical CDR3. The rearrangement links TRBV7-3 to TRBJ1-1, with 8 bases fitting TRBD1. There are 15 residues in the CDR3. V trimming: 5 bases; J trimming: 2 bases; junction bases outside the gene matches: 7. The germline gives CDR1 SGHTA, CDR2 FQGTGA. In DNA form, the CDR3 reads TGTGCCAGCAGCGCACACAGGGGGAGAAACACTGAAGCTTTCTTT. It codes for CASSAHRGRNTEAFF.

This sequence joins TRBV9 and TRBJ1-3, with D unresolved. The CDR3 runs 14 residues. The germline V gene has CDR1 SGDLS and CDR2 YYNGEE. Between the trimmed V and J ends, which lost 4 bases and 0 bases, there was a span of 8 bases. As DNA, the CDR3 is TGTGCCAGCAGCACCCTGAGCTCTGGAAACACCATATATTTT. Its protein is CASSTLSSGNTIYF.

The chain's CDR3 is CASSLSGPYEQYF. The CDR3 DNA follows: TGTGCCAGCAGCCTTAGCGGCCCCTACGAGCAGTACTTC. The gene calls are TRBV7-8 and TRBJ2-5; D might be TRBD2 (6 bases). The closer fit of TRBJ2-7 to the DNA end suggests the J call may be wrong. CDR1 is SGHVS and CDR2 is FQNEAQ in the germline V gene. The CDR3 totals 13 residues.

This chain uses TRBV1 with TRBJ2-7; the table names TRBD2, a call not compared with the DNA. TRBV1 is given as a pseudogene. There are 15 residues in the CDR3. The CDR3 coding sequence is TGCACCAACCATTGGGGACTAGCGGTGGCCTACGAGCAGTACTTC. Translated: CTNHWGLAVAYEQYF.

This clone was recorded once. The chain links TRBV5-1 to TRBJ2-3; 9 bases map to TRBD1. The J segment lost 1 base and the V segment lost 6 bases, leaving 9 bases of the junction unmatched. The CDR3 runs 16 residues. Germline CDR1 SGHRS, CDR2 YFSETQ. The DNA of the CDR3 is TGCGCCAGCAATATGGGACAGGGTAAAGGCACAGATACGCAGTATTTT. Its translation: CASNMGQGKGTDTQYF.